The 24 T cell receptor beta chains listed next were all sequenced from one sample in a study of blood T cell repertoires in COVID-19. Libraries were prepared by immunoSEQ multiplex PCR; TCRdb keeps only in-frame clonotypes and omits some of them. This sample yields 25,000 to 30,000 clones, of which roughly 80% are seen a single time; roughly 8.5% belongs to the top ten. The sample comprised peripheral blood. Source of these receptors: a woman aged 70-85 years with active or convalescent COVID-19.

The chain has TRBV6-4 and TRBJ2-3; D ambiguous. Germline V CDR1 and CDR2: MRHNA, SNTAGT. The CDR3 totals 15 residues. Trimming removed 6 bases from V and 0 bases from J, with 13 bases in between. CDR3 DNA: TGTGCCAGCAGCCTAGGTATTGGGAGCACAGATACGCAGTATTTT. As protein: CASSLGIGSTDTQYF.

The chain combines TRBV7-2 with TRBJ2-3, with TRBD2 matching 8 bases. With 3 bases clipped from V and 4 bases from J, the junction kept 12 bases outside the gene matches. The germline CDR1 and CDR2 sequences are SGHTA and FQGNSA. This CDR3 contains 17 residues. CDR3 DNA: TGTGCCAGCAGCTTCCCCCTGGGTAGCGGGGTATCAGATACGCAGTATTTT. As protein: CASSFPLGSGVSDTQYF.

The chain employs TRBV24-1 and TRBJ2-5; TRBD2 matches 7 bases. J gave up 1 base and V 0 bases, and 4 bases lay outside the gene matches. The CDR3 extends over 16 amino acids. Germline V gene sequence: CDR1 KGHDR, CDR2 SFDVKD. The CDR3 spells CATSDLFGGGQETQYF. CDR3 in DNA: TGTGCCACCAGTGATTTGTTTGGCGGGGGCCAAGAGACCCAGTACTTC.

The chain is built from TRBV11-1 and TRBJ2-7, with D maybe TRBD2 (5 bases). The CDR3 is 13 residues long. Germline V gene lookup returns CDR1 SGHAT and CDR2 FQDESV (reference sequence). The germline V and J ends were trimmed by 1 base and 4 bases, with 8 bases remaining between them. CDR3 DNA: TGTGCCAGCAGCTTAGTCGGAGGATACGAGCAGTACTTC. It encodes CASSLVGGYEQYF.

This clone has only one observation. V gene TRBV6-6 combines with J gene TRBJ2-3, with 9 bases lining up with TRBD2. V lost 2 bases to trimming and J lost 4 bases; unmatched junction nucleotides: 7. CDR3 length equals 16 residues. Germline CDR1 MNHNY, CDR2 SVGAGI (reference sequence). CDR3 sequence (DNA): TGTGCCAGCAGTTACCCTCTAGCGGGGAACTCAGATACGCAGTATTTT. Translation gives CASSYPLAGNSDTQYF.

V is TRBV9 and J is TRBJ1-6; weak D call: TRBD1 (6 bases). In germline, CDR1 is SGDLS, CDR2 YYNGEE. The CDR3 covers 15 residues. Trimming left V 4 bases short and J 1 base short, with 9 bases between. The CDR3 DNA is TGTGCCAGCAGCCAACAGGGTTCCTATAATTCACCCCTCCACTTT. This sequence encodes CASSQQGSYNSPLHF.

The rearrangement links TRBV4-1 to TRBJ2-1; 7 bases fit TRBD2. CDR1 and CDR2 (germline): MGHRA, YSYEKL. The CDR3 extends over 18 amino acids. V dropped 1 base and J dropped 3; count of bases not matched to a gene: 12. CDR3 coding DNA: TGCGCCAGCAGCCAAGCCCCTTCTAGCGGAGGCCTCTACAATGAGCAGTTCTTC. It codes for CASSQAPSSGGLYNEQFF.

CDR3 sequence: CASSQDMARFGAGNTIYF. CDR3 coding DNA: TGCGCCAGCAGCCAAGATATGGCCCGATTCGGGGCTGGAAACACCATATATTTT. This chain uses TRBV4-3 with TRBJ1-3; D remains unclear. Germline CDR1 LGHNA, CDR2 YSLEER. Trimming pared 0 bases from V and 2 bases from J, leaving 17 bases between. This CDR3 is 18 amino acids long.

In its sample, this clone was seen once. The rearrangement joins TRBV21-1 to TRBJ2-5; TRBD2 is taken as the D call from the table, unchecked against the DNA. TRBV21-1 is a pseudogene. The CDR3 extends over 16 amino acids. The CDR3 DNA reads as TGTGCCAGCAGCAAAGTGGAGCCCCGGGGGCAAGAGACCCAGTACTTC. The encoded protein is CASSKVEPRGQETQYF.

The chain couples TRBV5-5 to TRBJ2-1; tentative D call: TRBD1 (6 bases). CDR3 size: 15 residues. V lost 0 bases and J 5 bases, leaving 12 bases between the germline ends. Germline-derived CDR1 and CDR2 are SGHKS and YYEKEE (reference sequence). CDR3 nucleotide sequence: TGTGCCAGCAGCTTGGCAGGGGCCCTAGACAATGAGCAGTTCTTC. This gives the protein CASSLAGALDNEQFF.

This clone was counted a single time. The rearrangement uses TRBV27 and TRBJ2-7; D is unclear. Trimming stripped 5 bases from V and 6 bases from J, with 11 bases between. Germline CDR1 and CDR2: MNHEY and SMNVEV (reference sequence). CDR3 length equals 12 residues. Written as DNA, the CDR3 is TGTGCCAGCAGTCGGTCAGGTGGCGAGCAGTACTTC. This gives the protein CASSRSGGEQYF.

The genes are TRBV5-1 and TRBJ2-5; D uncertain. Germline CDR1 SGHRS, CDR2 YFSETQ. The CDR3 sequence is 13 residues long. V lost 5 bases to trimming and J lost 7 bases, with 15 bases between them. The CDR3 bases are TGCGCCAGCAGGGCGGATCCCTCGGGGACCCAGTACTTC. Its translation is CASRADPSGTQYF.

The CDR3 bases are TGTGCCAGCAGCGAGGGGACTGTCTCCTACAATGAGCAGTTCTTC. Encoded protein: CASSEGTVSYNEQFF. The chain carries TRBV5-4 and TRBJ2-1; maybe TRBD2 (6 bases). The length of the CDR3 is 15 residues. V lost 4 bases and J lost 0, with 11 bases in between. The germline V gene has CDR1 SGHNT and CDR2 YYREEE (reference sequence).

The chain uses TRBV5-1 and TRBJ2-1; TRBD2 aligns across 7 bases. CDR3 length: 16 amino acids. The V segment lost 3 bases and the J segment 6 bases; nucleotides outside the gene matches: 12. The germline V gene encodes CDR1 SGHRS and CDR2 YFSETQ. The CDR3 sequence is CASSSWGGSLRNEQFF. Written as DNA, the CDR3 is TGCGCCAGCAGCTCCTGGGGCGGGAGCCTTCGCAATGAGCAGTTCTTC. Supplemented by reference TRBV5-1 and TRBJ2-1, the full variable domain reads KAGVTQTPRYLIKTRGQQVTLSCSPISGHRSVSWYQQTPGQGLQFLFEYFSETQRNKGNFPGRFSGRQFSNSRSEMNVSTLELGDSALYLCASSSWGGSLRNEQFFGPGTRLTVL.

This clone was seen a few times. The rearrangement links TRBV2 to TRBJ1-3; 8 bases agree with TRBD1. Germline V gene lookup returns CDR1 SNHLY and CDR2 FYNNEI. This CDR3 region has 17 residues. V gave up 6 bases and J gave up 0 bases; unmatched junction bases: 10. This CDR3 is CASRARDRQNSGNTIYF. In DNA, the CDR3 is TGTGCCAGCAGGGCAAGGGACAGGCAAAACTCTGGAAACACCATATATTTT.

The rearrangement links TRBV11-2 to TRBJ2-5; a possible D gene is TRBD1 (5 bases). Trimming removed 4 bases from V and 0 bases from J, with 9 bases in between. In germline, CDR1 is SGHAT, CDR2 FQNNGV. CDR3 length: 14 residues. The CDR3 spells CASSSTDDQETQYF. CDR3 DNA sequence: TGTGCCAGCAGCTCGACAGATGACCAAGAGACCCAGTACTTC.

J is TRBJ2-1 and V is TRBV12-3 or TRBV12-4, with 7 bases identical to TRBD2. This CDR3 region has 12 residues. With 6 bases clipped from V and 9 bases from J, the junction kept 5 bases outside the gene matches. The CDR3 reads CASSPSGVEQFF. The CDR3 DNA sequence: TGTGCCAGCAGCCCAAGCGGGGTTGAGCAGTTCTTC.

The chain has TRBV14 and TRBJ1-2; 9 bases are shared with TRBD1. This CDR3 is 16 amino acids long. Germline V gives CDR1 SGHDN, CDR2 FVKESK. V was pared by 0 bases and J by 4 bases, with 6 bases of the junction left unmatched. The CDR3 nucleotides read TGTGCCAGCAGCCAAGATCGTACGACAGGGGGCTATGGCTACACCTTC. This gives the protein CASSQDRTTGGYGYTF.

By proportion, this clone is medium-sized (0.01 to 0.1%). The V gene is TRBV11-3, the J gene TRBJ2-1; D is possibly TRBD2 (5 bases). The V and J ends lost 1 base and 0 bases respectively, with 13 bases between them. The CDR3 covers 17 residues. The germline CDR1 and CDR2 sequences are SGHNT and YENEEA. The CDR3 DNA reads as TGTGCCAGCAGCTTAGGGTTGAGCGGCAGCTCCTACAATGAGCAGTTCTTC. Translation gives CASSLGLSGSSYNEQFF.

V and J are TRBV2 and TRBJ1-5; D may be TRBD1 (5 bases). The CDR3 is 13 residues long. The V end was cut by 7 bases, the J end by 3 bases, with 10 bases between. Looked up from germline, CDR1 is SNHLY and CDR2 is FYNNEI. CDR3 in amino acids: CASKQDNNQPQHF. The CDR3 nucleotides read TGTGCCAGCAAGCAGGACAACAATCAGCCCCAGCATTTT. Full variable domain (outside the CDR3, taken from reference TRBV2 and TRBJ1-5): EPEVTQTPSHQVTQMGQEVILRCVPISNHLYFYWYRQILGQKVEFLVSFYNNEISEKSEIFDDQFSVERPDGSNFTLKIRSTKLEDSAMYFCASKQDNNQPQHFGDGTRLSIL.

The chain couples TRBV30 to TRBJ1-6, with no clear D. Germline CDR1 GTSNPN, CDR2 SVGIG (reference sequence). This CDR3 comprises 14 residues. V was trimmed by 4 bases and J by 6 bases, leaving 13 bases between them. Here the CDR3 reads CAWTSRASNSPLHF. The CDR3 DNA sequence: TGTGCCTGGACTTCCCGAGCTTCTAATTCACCCCTCCACTTT.

For the CDR3, the DNA is TGTGCCAGCAGCCACAGGGGGACTAAAGCGAATGAGCAGTTCTTC. This sequence encodes CASSHRGTKANEQFF. The chain joins TRBV6-6 to TRBJ2-1, with a weak D call TRBD1 (8 bases). V was trimmed by 6 bases and J by 7 bases, leaving 19 bases between them. Germline V gene lookup returns CDR1 MNHNY and CDR2 SVGAGI (reference sequence). CDR3 length: 15 residues.

The V call is TRBV6-5, the J call TRBJ1-3, with D perhaps matching TRBD1 (6 bases). CDR3 length: 14 amino acids. Trimming left V 8 bases short and J 2 bases short, with 13 bases between. Germline V gene sequence: CDR1 MNHEY, CDR2 SVGAGI. CDR3 in DNA: TGTGCCAGCGGGACAAGGGTACCTGGAAACACCATATATTTT. Amino acid sequence: CASGTRVPGNTIYF.

This clone has only one observation. This chain joins TRBV7-8 and TRBJ2-2, with 9 positions matching TRBD1. CDR1 is SGHVS and CDR2 is FQNEAQ in the germline V gene. This CDR3 comprises 16 residues. J gave up 2 bases and V 3 bases, and 4 bases lay outside the gene matches. The CDR3 coding sequence is TGTGCCAGCAGCTTGTTGGACAGGGGTAACACCGGGGAGCTGTTTTTT. Translation: CASSLLDRGNTGELFF.